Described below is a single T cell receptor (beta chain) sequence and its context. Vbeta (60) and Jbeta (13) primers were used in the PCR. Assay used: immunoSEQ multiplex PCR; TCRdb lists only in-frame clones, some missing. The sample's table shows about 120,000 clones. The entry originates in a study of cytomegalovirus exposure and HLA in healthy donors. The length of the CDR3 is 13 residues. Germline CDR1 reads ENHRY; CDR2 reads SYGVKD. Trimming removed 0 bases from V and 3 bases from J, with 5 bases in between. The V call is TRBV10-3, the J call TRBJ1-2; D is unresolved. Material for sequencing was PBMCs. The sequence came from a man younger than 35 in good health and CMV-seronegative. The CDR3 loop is CAISESSDYGYTF. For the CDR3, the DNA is TGTGCCATCAGTGAGTCGTCAGACTATGGCTACACCTTC.